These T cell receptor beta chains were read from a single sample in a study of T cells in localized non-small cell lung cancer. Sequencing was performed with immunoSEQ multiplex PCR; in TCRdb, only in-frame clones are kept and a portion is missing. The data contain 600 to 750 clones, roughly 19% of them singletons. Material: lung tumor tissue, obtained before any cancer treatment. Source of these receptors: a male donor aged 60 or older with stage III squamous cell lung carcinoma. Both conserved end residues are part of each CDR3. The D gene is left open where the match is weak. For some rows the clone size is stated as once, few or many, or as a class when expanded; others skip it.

TGTGCCATCAGTGAGCCTCCAGGTGAAGCTTTCTTT,CAISEPPGEAFF,few,-,TRBV10-3,TRBJ1-1
TGTGCCAGCAGTGCCCCCGGGACAGGGAACTACGAGCAGTACTTC,CASSAPGTGNYEQYF,-,TRBD1,TRBV28,TRBJ2-7
TGTGCCAGCAGGGGGACAGGGACGGGGGCTTTCTTT,CASRGTGTGAFF,few,TRBD1,TRBV2,TRBJ1-1
TGTGCCAGTACAACGTCTGGTCAGGAGGGAGAGACCCAGTACTTC,CASTTSGQEGETQYF,-,-,TRBV19,TRBJ2-5
TGTGCCTGGAGCGAGGGGGGAACGGTAGCCGGGGAGCTGTTTTTT,CAWSEGGTVAGELFF,-,-,TRBV30,TRBJ2-2
TGTGCCAGCAGTTTCCAGGACAGGGGTTCGCAAGAGACCCAGTACTTC,CASSFQDRGSQETQYF,-,TRBD1,TRBV28,TRBJ2-5
TGCAGCGTTGGGTACGGATACGGGGAGACCCAGTACTTC,CSVGYGYGETQYF,few,-,TRBV29-1,TRBJ2-5
TGTGCCAGCTCACTGGACAGGAACACTGAAGCTTTCTTT,CASSLDRNTEAFF,large,-,TRBV18,TRBJ1-1
TGTGCCAGCAGCTTACGGGGGGGACGGAACTATGGCTACACCTTC,CASSLRGGRNYGYTF,medium-sized,-,TRBV11-3,TRBJ1-2
TGTGCCAGCAGCGGTGGGGACGCTGGGTACAATGAGCAGTTCTTC,CASSGGDAGYNEQFF,large,-,TRBV9,TRBJ2-1
TGTGCCAGTAGTAGCCGGGGTCAGGCCAGAAGTTCTGAAGCTTTCTTT,CASSSRGQARSSEAFF,-,-,TRBV19,TRBJ1-1
TGTGCCAGCAGCGGGACTAAGGCCCCGGATGAGACCCAGTACTTC,CASSGTKAPDETQYF,-,TRBD2,TRBV6-8,TRBJ2-5
TGTGCCAGCCATAGTCTCGAGGGGGCCCTCAATGAGCAGTTCTTC,CASHSLEGALNEQFF,few,TRBD1,TRBV6-8,TRBJ2-1
TGTGCCATCAAGGAGGTCGGTGAAAAACTGTTTTTT,CAIKEVGEKLFF,few,-,TRBV28,TRBJ1-4
TGTGCCAGCAGCCTTATCGGAGGGGCAGATGGGACTGAAGCTTTCTTT,CASSLIGGADGTEAFF,-,-,TRBV9,TRBJ1-1
TGTGCCAGCAAGAACACCGGGGAGCTGTTTTTT,CASKNTGELFF,few,-,TRBV12-5,TRBJ2-2
TGTGCCAGCAGCTTGGGGGCAGTAAGGTACGAGCAGTACTTC,CASSLGAVRYEQYF,large,-,TRBV11-3,TRBJ2-7
TGTGCCAGCAGTGAATCCAGGGGACCCTCGGAGGAAAAACTGTTTTTT,CASSESRGPSEEKLFF,-,-,TRBV25-1,TRBJ1-4
TGTGCCAGCAGCTTAGGGCAACGGCCACCCGGAGGAGATGAGCAGTTCTTC,CASSLGQRPPGGDEQFF,-,-,TRBV11-3,TRBJ2-1
TGTGCCAGCACGGGCGGGTCCATTAGAAGCAAAAACATTCAGTACTTC,CASTGGSIRSKNIQYF,-,-,TRBV28,TRBJ2-4
TGTGCCAGCTCCCCGATAGACAGTAGGGAGACCCAGTACTTC,CASSPIDSRETQYF,-,-,TRBV18,TRBJ2-5
TGTGCCAGCAGCTTAGGGGCAGGGTTTGGCACTGAAGCTTTCTTT,CASSLGAGFGTEAFF,large,-,TRBV11-3,TRBJ1-1
TGCGCCAGCAGTTGCTCCCAGCAACAAAGTCGGGCCAACGTCCTGACTTTC,CASSCSQQQSRANVLTF,few,-,TRBV23-1,TRBJ2-6
TGCGCCAGCACGCGCTCGCCTGACAGGACGAAAGCTTTCTTT,CASTRSPDRTKAFF,-,-,TRBV5-1,TRBJ1-1
TGTGCCAGCAGTTTTGGTGGAGATTACAATGAGCAGTTCTTC,CASSFGGDYNEQFF,-,-,TRBV28,TRBJ2-1
TGTGCCAGCAGCCCTAGCGGTTATTACGGGGTCGGCACCGGGGAGCTGTTTTTT,CASSPSGYYGVGTGELFF,-,TRBD2,TRBV11-3,TRBJ2-2
TGTGCCAGCAGCCCTCGGGACAGGGCATCCTATGGCTACACCTTC,CASSPRDRASYGYTF,few,TRBD1,TRBV11-3,TRBJ1-2
TGCGCCAGCAGCCAAGCCGGGACTAGCGGGAGCAATGAGCAGTTCTTC,CASSQAGTSGSNEQFF,large,TRBD2,TRBV4-1,TRBJ2-1
TGTGCCAGTAGCTGGACTAGCAGGGATACGCAGTATTTT,CASSWTSRDTQYF,few,TRBD2,TRBV19,TRBJ2-3
TGTGCCAGCACCCCTGTGAGAGTTGGGATTCAGCCCCAGCATTTT,CASTPVRVGIQPQHF,few,-,TRBV9,TRBJ1-5
TGTGCCAGCTCACCACTGGCCAGGGGGCGCCCCCTAGAATATGGCTACACCTTC,CASSPLARGRPLEYGYTF,-,TRBD1,TRBV18,TRBJ1-2
TGTGCCAGCAGCTTAGGGGGACTAGCGGAACACCAAAACATTCAGTACTTC,CASSLGGLAEHQNIQYF,few,TRBD2,TRBV11-3,TRBJ2-4
TGTGCCAGCAGTTGGGGGGGGTTAGATACGCAGTATTTT,CASSWGGLDTQYF,-,TRBD2,TRBV6-8,TRBJ2-3
TGTGCCAGCAGTCCAATACCCCAAGGAGGATTCAATGAGCAGTTCTTC,CASSPIPQGGFNEQFF,few,-,TRBV6-8,TRBJ2-1
TGTGCCAGCAGATTAGATATGAACACTGAAGCTTTCTTT,CASRLDMNTEAFF,large,-,TRBV9,TRBJ1-1
TGTGCCAGCACTGACCCCGAAGGGGAGACCCAGTACTTC,CASTDPEGETQYF,-,-,TRBV12-5,TRBJ2-5
TGTGCCAGCAGCTTAATCAAAGGGGCCAACGTCCTGACTTTC,CASSLIKGANVLTF,large,-,TRBV11-3,TRBJ2-6
TGCGCCAGCATACCAACAGGGAAAAACATTCAGTACTTC,CASIPTGKNIQYF,few,-,TRBV23-1,TRBJ2-4
TGTGCCAGTAGAGAATCAAATTATCAGCCCCAGCATTTT,CASRESNYQPQHF,-,-,TRBV19,TRBJ1-5
TGTGCCAGCAGCCGCTCCGGGACGGTAGCAAATCAGCCCCAGCATTTT,CASSRSGTVANQPQHF,-,-,TRBV16,TRBJ1-5
TGCAGCGCCAACCCCCCTAGCGGGGTCACAGATACGCAGTATTTT,CSANPPSGVTDTQYF,few,TRBD2,TRBV29-1,TRBJ2-3
TGTGCCAGCAGTGCGCCAGGGGATAGCTCCTACGAGCAGTACTTC,CASSAPGDSSYEQYF,few,-,TRBV28,TRBJ2-7
TGTGCCAGCTCACCGCAGGGACGCAGCGTCTTAGTAGGGTTGGAGACCCAGTACTTC,CASSPQGRSVLVGLETQYF,-,-,TRBV18,TRBJ2-5
TGTGCCAGCAGTGGAGGGCTGTCCACAGATACGCAGTATTTT,CASSGGLSTDTQYF,-,-,TRBV9,TRBJ2-3
TGTGCCAGCAGCGAAACTAAGGGGACTTACAATGAGCAGTTCTTC,CASSETKGTYNEQFF,medium-sized,-,TRBV11-3,TRBJ2-1
TGTGCCAGCAGTACGACAGGGGGCTCTAACTATGGCTACACCTTC,CASSTTGGSNYGYTF,few,TRBD1,TRBV28,TRBJ1-2
TGCGCCAGCAGCCAGAAAGGCAGTTCCGGGGAGCTGTTTTTT,CASSQKGSSGELFF,-,-,TRBV5-1,TRBJ2-2
TGTGCCAGCAGTTCTAGCGATCAGCCCCAGCATTTT,CASSSSDQPQHF,large,-,TRBV6-8,TRBJ1-5
TGTGCCAGCAGCCTAGACAGGGCGGATGGCTACACCTTC,CASSLDRADGYTF,-,TRBD1,TRBV6-8,TRBJ1-2